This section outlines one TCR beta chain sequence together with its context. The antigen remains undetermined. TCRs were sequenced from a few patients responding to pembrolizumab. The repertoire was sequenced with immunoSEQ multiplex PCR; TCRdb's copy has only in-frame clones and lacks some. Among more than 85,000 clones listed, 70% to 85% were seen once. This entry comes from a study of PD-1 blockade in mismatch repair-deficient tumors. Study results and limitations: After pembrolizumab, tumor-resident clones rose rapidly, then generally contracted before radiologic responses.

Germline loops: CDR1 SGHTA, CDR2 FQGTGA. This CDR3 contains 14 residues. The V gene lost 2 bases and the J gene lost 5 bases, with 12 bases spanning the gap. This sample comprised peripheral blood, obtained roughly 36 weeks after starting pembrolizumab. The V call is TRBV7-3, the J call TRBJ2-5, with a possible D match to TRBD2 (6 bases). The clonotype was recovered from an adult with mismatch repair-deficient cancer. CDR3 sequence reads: CASSLYGGMETQYF. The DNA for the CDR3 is TGTGCCAGCAGCTTATATGGCGGGATGGAGACCCAGTACTTC.